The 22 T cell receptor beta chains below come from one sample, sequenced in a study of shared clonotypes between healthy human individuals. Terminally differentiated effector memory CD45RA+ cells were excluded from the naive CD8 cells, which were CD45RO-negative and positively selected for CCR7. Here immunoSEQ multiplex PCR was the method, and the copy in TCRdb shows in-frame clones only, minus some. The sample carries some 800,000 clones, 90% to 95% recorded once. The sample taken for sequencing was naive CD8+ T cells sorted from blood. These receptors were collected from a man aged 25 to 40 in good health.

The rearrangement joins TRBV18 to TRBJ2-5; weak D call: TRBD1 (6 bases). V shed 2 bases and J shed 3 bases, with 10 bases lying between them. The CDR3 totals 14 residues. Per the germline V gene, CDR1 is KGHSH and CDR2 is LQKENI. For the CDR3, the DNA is TGTGCCAGCTCACCAGAAAACAGGGAAGAGACCCAGTACTTC. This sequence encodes CASSPENREETQYF.

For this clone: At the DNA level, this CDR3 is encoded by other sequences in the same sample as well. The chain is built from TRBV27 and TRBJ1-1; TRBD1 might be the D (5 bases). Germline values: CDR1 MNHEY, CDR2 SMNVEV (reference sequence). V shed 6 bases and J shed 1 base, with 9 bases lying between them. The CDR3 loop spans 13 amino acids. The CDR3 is CASSPQGNTEAFF. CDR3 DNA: TGTGCCAGCAGCCCTCAGGGGAACACTGAAGCTTTCTTT.

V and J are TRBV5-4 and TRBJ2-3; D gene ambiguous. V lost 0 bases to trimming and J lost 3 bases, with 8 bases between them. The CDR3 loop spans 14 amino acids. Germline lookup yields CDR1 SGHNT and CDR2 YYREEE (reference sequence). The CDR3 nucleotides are TGTGCCAGCAGCTTGGCCGTGGGAACAGATACGCAGTATTTT. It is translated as CASSLAVGTDTQYF.

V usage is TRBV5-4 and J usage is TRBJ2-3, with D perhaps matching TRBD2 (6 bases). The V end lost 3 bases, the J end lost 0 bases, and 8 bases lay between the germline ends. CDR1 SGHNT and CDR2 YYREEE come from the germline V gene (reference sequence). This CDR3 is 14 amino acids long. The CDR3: CASSSGDSTDTQYF. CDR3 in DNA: TGTGCCAGCAGCTCGGGAGACAGCACAGATACGCAGTATTTT.

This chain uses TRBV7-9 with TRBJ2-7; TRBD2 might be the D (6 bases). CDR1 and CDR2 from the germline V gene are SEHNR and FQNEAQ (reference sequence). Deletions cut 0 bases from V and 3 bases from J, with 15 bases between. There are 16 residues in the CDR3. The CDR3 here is CASSLAEGFNLYEQYF. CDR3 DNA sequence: TGTGCCAGCAGCTTAGCGGAGGGGTTTAACCTCTACGAGCAGTACTTC.

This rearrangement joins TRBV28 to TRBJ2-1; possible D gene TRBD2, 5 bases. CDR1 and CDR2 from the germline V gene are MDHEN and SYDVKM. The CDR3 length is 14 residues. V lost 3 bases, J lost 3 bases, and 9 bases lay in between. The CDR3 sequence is CASSLLRGYNEQFF. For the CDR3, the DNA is TGTGCCAGCAGTTTGCTACGGGGCTACAATGAGCAGTTCTTC.

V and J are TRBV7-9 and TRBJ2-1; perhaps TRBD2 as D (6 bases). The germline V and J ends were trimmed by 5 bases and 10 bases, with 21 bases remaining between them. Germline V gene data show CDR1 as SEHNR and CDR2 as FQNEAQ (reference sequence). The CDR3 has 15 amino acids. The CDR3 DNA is TGTGCCAGCAGCCTAGTCGTTCAGCGGGTGTCGGAGCAGTTCTTC. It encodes CASSLVVQRVSEQFF.

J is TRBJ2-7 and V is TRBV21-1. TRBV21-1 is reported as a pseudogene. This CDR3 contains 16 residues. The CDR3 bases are TGTGCCAGCAGCCATACCGGGGCCCGCTTACTCTACGAGCAGTACTTC. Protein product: CASSHTGARLLYEQYF.

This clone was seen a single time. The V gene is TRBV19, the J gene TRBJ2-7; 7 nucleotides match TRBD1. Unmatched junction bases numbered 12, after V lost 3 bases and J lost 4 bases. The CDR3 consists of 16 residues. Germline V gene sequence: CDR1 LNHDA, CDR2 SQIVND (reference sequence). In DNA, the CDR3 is TGTGCCAGTAGTATCTTCCCCGGACAGGCCCAATACGAGCAGTACTTC. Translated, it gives CASSIFPGQAQYEQYF.

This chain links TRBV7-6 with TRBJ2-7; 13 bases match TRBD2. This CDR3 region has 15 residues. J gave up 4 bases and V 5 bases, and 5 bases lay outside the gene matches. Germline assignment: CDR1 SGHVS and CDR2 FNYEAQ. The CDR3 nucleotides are TGTGCCAGCAGCCCAGGACTAGCGGGAGCATACGAGCAGTACTTC. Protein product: CASSPGLAGAYEQYF.

This CDR3 is CSVLKPTGELFF. The CDR3 DNA is TGCAGCGTTTTGAAGCCAACCGGGGAGCTGTTTTTT. This sequence joins TRBV29-1 and TRBJ2-2; D gene uncertain. Germline loops: CDR1 SQVTM, CDR2 ANQGSEA. This CDR3 has 12 residues. The V end was cut by 5 bases, the J end by 5 bases, with 9 bases between.

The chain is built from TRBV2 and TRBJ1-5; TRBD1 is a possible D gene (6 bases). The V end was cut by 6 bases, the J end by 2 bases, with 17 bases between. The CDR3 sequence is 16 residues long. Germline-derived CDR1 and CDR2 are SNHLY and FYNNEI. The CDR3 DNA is TGTGCCAGCAGAAACCGGGAACCAGGGGGCAATCAGCCCCAGCATTTT. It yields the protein CASRNREPGGNQPQHF.

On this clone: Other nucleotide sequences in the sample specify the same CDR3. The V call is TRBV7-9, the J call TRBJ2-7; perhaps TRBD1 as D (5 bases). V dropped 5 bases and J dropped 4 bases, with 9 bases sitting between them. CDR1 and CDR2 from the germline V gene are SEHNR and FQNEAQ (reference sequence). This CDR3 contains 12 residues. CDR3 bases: TGTGCCAGCAGCAGCACAGGATACGAGCAGTACTTC. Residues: CASSSTGYEQYF.

The CDR3 nucleotides are TGTGCCAGCAGCTTAATGGGGGGCGCCGAGACTAACTATGGCTACACCTTC. It yields the protein CASSLMGGAETNYGYTF. The rearrangement uses TRBV7-2 and TRBJ1-2; maybe TRBD1 (6 bases). CDR1 SGHTA and CDR2 FQGNSA come from the germline V gene. V lost 2 bases and J 0 bases, leaving 16 bases between the germline ends. The CDR3 has 17 residues.

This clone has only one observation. CDR3 in amino acids: CASSSAKLAKNIQYF. The CDR3 bases are TGTGCCAGCAGCTCCGCCAAACTAGCCAAAAACATTCAGTACTTC. The J gene is TRBJ2-4, the V gene TRBV5-6; D unresolved. CDR3 size: 15 residues. V lost 3 bases and J lost 0, with 10 bases in between. The V gene's germline CDR1 is SGHDT and CDR2 YYEEEE.

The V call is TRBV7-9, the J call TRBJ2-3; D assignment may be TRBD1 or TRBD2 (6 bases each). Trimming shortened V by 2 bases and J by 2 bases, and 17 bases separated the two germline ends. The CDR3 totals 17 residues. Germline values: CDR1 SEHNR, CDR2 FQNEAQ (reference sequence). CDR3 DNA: TGTGCCAGCAGCTTATACGGGGGTGGGGGCCCCACAGATACGCAGTATTTT. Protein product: CASSLYGGGGPTDTQYF. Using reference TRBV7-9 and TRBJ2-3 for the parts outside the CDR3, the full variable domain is DTGVSQNPRHKITKRGQNVTFRCDPISEHNRLYWYRQTLGQGPEFLTYFQNEAQLEKSRLLSDRFSAERPKGSFSTLEIQRTEQGDSAMYLCASSLYGGGGPTDTQYFGPGTRLTVL.

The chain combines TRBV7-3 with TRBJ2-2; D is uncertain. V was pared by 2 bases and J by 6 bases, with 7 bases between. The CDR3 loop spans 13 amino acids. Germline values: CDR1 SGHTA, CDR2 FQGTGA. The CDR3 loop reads CASSLSPAGELFF. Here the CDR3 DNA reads TGTGCCAGCAGCTTATCGCCGGCCGGGGAGCTGTTTTTT. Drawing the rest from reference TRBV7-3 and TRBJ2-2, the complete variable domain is GAGVSQTPSNKVTEKGKYVELRCDPISGHTALYWYRQSLGQGPEFLIYFQGTGAADDSGLPNDRFFAVRPEGSVSTLKIQRTERGDSAVYLCASSLSPAGELFFGEGSRLTVL.

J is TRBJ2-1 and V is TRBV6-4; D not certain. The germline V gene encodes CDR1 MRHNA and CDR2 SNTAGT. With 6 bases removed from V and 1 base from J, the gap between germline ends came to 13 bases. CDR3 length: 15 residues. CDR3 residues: CASSPGGRSYNEQFF. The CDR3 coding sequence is TGTGCCAGCAGCCCCGGTGGGCGGTCCTACAATGAGCAGTTCTTC.

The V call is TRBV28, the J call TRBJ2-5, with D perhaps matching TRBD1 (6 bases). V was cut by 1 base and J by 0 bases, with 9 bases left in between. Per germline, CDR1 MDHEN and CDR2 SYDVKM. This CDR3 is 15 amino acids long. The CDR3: CASSLFGQYQETQYF. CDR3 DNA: TGTGCCAGCAGTTTATTCGGACAGTACCAAGAGACCCAGTACTTC. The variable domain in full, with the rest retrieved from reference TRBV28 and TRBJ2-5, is DVKVTQSSRYLVKRTGEKVFLECVQDMDHENMFWYRQDPGLGLRLIYFSYDVKMKEKGDIPEGYSVSREKKERFSLILESASTNQTSMYLCASSLFGQYQETQYFGPGTRLLVL.

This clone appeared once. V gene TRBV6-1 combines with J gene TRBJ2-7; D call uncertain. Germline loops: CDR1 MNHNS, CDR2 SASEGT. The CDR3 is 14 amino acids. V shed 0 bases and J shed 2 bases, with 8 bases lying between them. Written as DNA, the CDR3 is TGTGCCAGCAGTGAAGCCCGCTATACCTACGAGCAGTACTTC. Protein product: CASSEARYTYEQYF.

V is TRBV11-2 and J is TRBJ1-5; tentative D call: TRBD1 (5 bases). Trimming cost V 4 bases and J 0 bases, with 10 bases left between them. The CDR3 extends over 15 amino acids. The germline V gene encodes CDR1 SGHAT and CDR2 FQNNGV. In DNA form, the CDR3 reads TGTGCCAGCAGCTCCACAGGAAATAGCAATCAGCCCCAGCATTTT. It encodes CASSSTGNSNQPQHF. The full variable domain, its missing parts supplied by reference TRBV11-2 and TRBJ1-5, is EAGVAQSPRYKIIEKRQSVAFWCNPISGHATLYWYQQILGQGPKLLIQFQNNGVVDDSQLPKDRFSAERLKGVDSTLKIQPAKLEDSAVYLCASSSTGNSNQPQHFGDGTRLSIL.

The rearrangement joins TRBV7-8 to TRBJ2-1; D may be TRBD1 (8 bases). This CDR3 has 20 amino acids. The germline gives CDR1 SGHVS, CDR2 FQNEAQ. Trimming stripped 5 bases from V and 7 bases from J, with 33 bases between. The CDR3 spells CASSSRHRGRTSSRRNEQFF. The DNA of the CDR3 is TGTGCCAGCAGCAGCCGACACAGGGGGAGGACTAGTAGTAGGCGGAATGAGCAGTTCTTC.